This passage covers 5 T cell receptor beta chains from one sample sequenced in a study of blood T cells in healthy people across ages. PCR was performed a second time for about 7 to 12 cycles using a sample-barcoded 5' primer and a J-beta primer mix. MiXCR, run by TCRdb on the 5' RACE reads, gives a single entry per CDR3 protein. The table includes roughly 1,300,000 distinct CDR3 sequences, around 59% detected once. Sequencing was done on a sample of blood. These receptors all come from a man in his late teens or twenties in good health.

The chain recombines TRBV29-1 with TRBJ2-3; D is unclear. The germline gives CDR1 SQVTM, CDR2 ANQGSEA. V shed 6 bases and J shed 8 bases, with 9 bases lying between them. CDR3 length equals 10 residues. CDR3 loop: CSVAESTQYF. CDR3 sequence (DNA): TGCAGCGTCGCGGAAAGTACGCAGTATTTT.

This chain connects TRBV3-1 to TRBJ2-3; D is unclear. CDR1 is LGHDT and CDR2 is YNNKEL in the germline V gene (reference sequence). This CDR3 contains 14 residues. Between the trimmed V and J ends, which lost 0 bases and 6 bases, there was a span of 10 bases. Written as DNA, the CDR3 is TGTGCCAGCAGCCAAGATCTCGTGGTGGATACGCAGTATTTT. Translating it yields CASSQDLVVDTQYF.

This clonotype was seen many times. The chain combines TRBV12-3 or TRBV12-4 with TRBJ2-1; TRBD2 matches 7 bases. Germline trimming cut 7 bases from V and 7 bases from J; bases unmatched to any gene: 22. The CDR3 consists of 18 residues. For the CDR3, the DNA is TGTGCCAGCACTAAATTTGAGACCTTTGTAGCGGGCACGAATGAGCAGTTCTTC. This translates into CASTKFETFVAGTNEQFF.

The chain combines TRBV7-2 with TRBJ2-7, with 9 bases identical to TRBD2. Per germline, CDR1 SGHTA and CDR2 FQGNSA. CDR3 length: 16 residues. Losses at the gene ends were 3 bases for V and 0 bases for J; bases not matched to a gene: 6. CDR3 sequence (DNA): TGTGCCAGCAGCTTCCTTTCTAGCGGGAACTCCTACGAGCAGTACTTC. Translation gives CASSFLSSGNSYEQYF. Supplemented by reference TRBV7-2 and TRBJ2-7, the full variable domain reads GAGVSQSPSNKVTEKGKDVELRCDPISGHTALYWYRQSLGQGLEFLIYFQGNSAPDKSGLPSDRFSAERTGGSVSTLTIQRTQQEDSAVYLCASSFLSSGNSYEQYFGPGTRLTVT.

CDR3 nucleotide sequence: TGTGCCAGCAGCAAGCGGACCGGGGAGCTGTTTTTT. It specifies CASSKRTGELFF. The genes are TRBV21-1 and TRBJ2-2. TRBV21-1 is a recognized pseudogene. The CDR3 runs 12 residues.